Listed here are 13 T cell receptor beta chains from one sample, sequenced in a study of PD-1 blockade in classical Hodgkin lymphoma. Each patient's relapse followed autologous stem cell transplantation, and brentuximab vedotin exposure varied. Here immunoSEQ multiplex PCR was the method, and the copy in TCRdb shows in-frame clones only, minus some. The table includes fewer than 45,000 clones, roughly four fifths detected once. Sequencing used peripheral blood mononuclear cells (PBMCs), obtained at baseline. These receptors came from a human donor with classical Hodgkin lymphoma.

This chain links TRBV10-3 with TRBJ2-2; TRBD2 matches at 7 bases. From germline, CDR1 is ENHRY and CDR2 SYGVKD. This CDR3 comprises 13 residues. V was clipped by 2 bases and J by 9 bases; unmatched bases: 3. The DNA for the CDR3 is TGTGCCATCAGTGAGGTGACTAGCAGGGAGCTGTTTTTT. It specifies CAISEVTSRELFF.

This chain uses TRBV19 with TRBJ1-1, with TRBD1 matching 8 bases. After removal of 9 bases from V and 5 bases from J, the junction contained 8 bases not matched to a gene. Germline CDR1 reads LNHDA; CDR2 reads SQIVND (reference sequence). The CDR3 contains 13 residues. DNA of the CDR3: TGTGCCAGCGGACCCAGGGGGCGGACTGAAGCTTTCTTT. Its protein is CASGPRGRTEAFF.

This clone showed up just once. The chain carries TRBV11-3 and TRBJ2-6; D is uncertain. The germline CDR1 and CDR2 sequences are SGHNT and YENEEA. This CDR3 is 15 amino acids long. V lost 5 bases and J 0 bases, leaving 8 bases between the germline ends. This chain's CDR3 is CASSVLASGANVLTF. In nucleotides, the CDR3 is TGTGCCAGCAGCGTTTTAGCCTCTGGGGCCAACGTCCTGACTTTC.

J is TRBJ2-1 and V is TRBV5-6; D remains ambiguous. V lost 6 bases and J lost 0, with 13 bases in between. The CDR3 has 15 amino acids. CDR1 SGHDT and CDR2 YYEEEE come from the germline V gene. CDR3 loop: CASKIRPSSYNEQFF. The CDR3 bases are TGTGCCAGCAAGATCCGACCAAGCTCCTACAATGAGCAGTTCTTC.

The chain recombines TRBV6-5 with TRBJ1-1; no clear D. The CDR3 runs to 14 residues. Looked up from germline, CDR1 is MNHEY and CDR2 is SVGAGI. V lost 4 bases to trimming and J lost 3 bases, with 12 bases between them. The CDR3 region has the DNA TGTGCCAGCAGTTTTACATTAGTGTACACTGAAGCTTTCTTT. Translated: CASSFTLVYTEAFF.

V gene TRBV27 combines with J gene TRBJ1-1, with D hard to call. The CDR3 is 15 residues long. CDR1 MNHEY and CDR2 SMNVEV come from the germline V gene (reference sequence). With 2 bases removed from V and 1 base from J, the gap between germline ends came to 11 bases. The CDR3 nucleotides are TGTGCCAGCAGTTTAGGTCCTTTCGGGAACACTGAAGCTTTCTTT. It yields the protein CASSLGPFGNTEAFF.

About this clone itself: Other nucleotide sequences in the sample specify the same CDR3. The chain carries TRBV2 and TRBJ1-5; 7 nucleotides line up with TRBD1. V trimming: 10 bases; J trimming: 6 bases; junction bases outside the gene matches: 12. This CDR3 spans 14 amino acids. The germline V gene encodes CDR1 SNHLY and CDR2 FYNNEI. DNA of the CDR3: TGTGCCACCACCTACAGGGGCGGGAGTCAGCCCCAGCATTTT. It is translated as CATTYRGGSQPQHF.

V usage is TRBV5-1 and J usage is TRBJ1-1; D unclear. Trimming took 1 base from V and 0 from J, leaving 10 bases between them. Germline CDR1 is SGHRS and CDR2 is YFSETQ. This CDR3 is 15 amino acids long. This CDR3 reads CASSLYGRVNTEAFF. In DNA form, the CDR3 reads TGCGCCAGCAGCTTGTACGGGCGGGTGAACACTGAAGCTTTCTTT. Full variable domain (rest looked up from reference TRBV5-1 and TRBJ1-1): KAGVTQTPRYLIKTRGQQVTLSCSPISGHRSVSWYQQTPGQGLQFLFEYFSETQRNKGNFPGRFSGRQFSNSRSEMNVSTLELGDSALYLCASSLYGRVNTEAFFGQGTRLTVV.

The V gene is TRBV7-3, the J gene TRBJ2-1, with 10 nucleotides matching TRBD2. This CDR3 has 16 residues. Germline V CDR1 and CDR2: SGHTA, FQGTGA. Unmatched junction bases numbered 8, after V lost 5 bases and J lost 4 bases. CDR3 DNA sequence: TGTGCCAGCAGCCGTACTTTGACTAGCGGGTACAATGAGCAGTTCTTC. Its translation: CASSRTLTSGYNEQFF.

This clone is medium-sized. V usage is TRBV12-5 and J usage is TRBJ1-5; D is perhaps TRBD1 (6 bases). The V gene's germline CDR1 is LGHNT and CDR2 FRNRAP. This CDR3 region has 15 residues. Trimming removed 2 bases at V and 7 bases at J, with 15 bases between. The CDR3 loop is CASGLTGPGDQPQHF. Written as DNA, the CDR3 is TGTGCTAGTGGTTTGACGGGACCAGGGGACCAGCCCCAGCATTTT.

This clone was counted only a few times. The CDR3 spells CASSLTDQRELFF. CDR3 DNA: TGCGCCAGCAGCTTGACCGACCAGAGGGAGCTGTTTTTT. V and J are TRBV5-1 and TRBJ2-2, with D unresolved. Trimming took 1 base from V and 9 from J, leaving 10 bases between them. CDR1 and CDR2 (germline): SGHRS, YFSETQ. This CDR3 has 13 amino acids.

On this clone itself: One end of the junction does not line up with germline, which may come from a read error. This chain connects TRBV7-7 to TRBJ2-5, with 8 bases matching TRBD1. The V gene's germline CDR1 is SSHAT and CDR2 FNYEAQ (reference sequence). CDR3 size: 13 residues. The CDR3: CASSYGQGQTQYF. CDR3 sequence (DNA): TGTGCTAGCAGCTATGGACAGGGTCAGACCCAGTACTTC.

This clone was seen once. The chain recombines TRBV5-1 with TRBJ2-5; D is possibly TRBD1 (6 bases). V was shortened by 4 bases and J by 1 base, with 8 bases between the two germline ends. Germline lookup yields CDR1 SGHRS and CDR2 YFSETQ. The CDR3 has 13 amino acids. CDR3 region: CASSIQGQETQYF. CDR3 nucleotides: TGCGCCAGCAGCATACAGGGCCAAGAGACCCAGTACTTC.